This entry concerns a single TCR beta chain. TCRdb's table, derived via immunoSEQ multiplex PCR, lists solely in-frame clones and lacks some. This sample has about 95,000 clones, with 88% found just once. The data belong to a study of control samples from healthy donors and cancer patients. Between the trimmed V and J ends, which lost 3 bases and 11 bases, there was a span of 13 bases. The germline CDR1 and CDR2 sequences are SGHTA and FQGNSA. The CDR3 extends over 12 amino acids. The source material was blood. This TCR derives from a woman in her 70s in good health. The J gene is TRBJ1-1, the V gene TRBV7-2; no reliable D call. CDR3 sequence (DNA): TGTGCCAGCAGCTTTACGGTACGGGGTGCTTTCTTT. Translating it yields CASSFTVRGAFF.